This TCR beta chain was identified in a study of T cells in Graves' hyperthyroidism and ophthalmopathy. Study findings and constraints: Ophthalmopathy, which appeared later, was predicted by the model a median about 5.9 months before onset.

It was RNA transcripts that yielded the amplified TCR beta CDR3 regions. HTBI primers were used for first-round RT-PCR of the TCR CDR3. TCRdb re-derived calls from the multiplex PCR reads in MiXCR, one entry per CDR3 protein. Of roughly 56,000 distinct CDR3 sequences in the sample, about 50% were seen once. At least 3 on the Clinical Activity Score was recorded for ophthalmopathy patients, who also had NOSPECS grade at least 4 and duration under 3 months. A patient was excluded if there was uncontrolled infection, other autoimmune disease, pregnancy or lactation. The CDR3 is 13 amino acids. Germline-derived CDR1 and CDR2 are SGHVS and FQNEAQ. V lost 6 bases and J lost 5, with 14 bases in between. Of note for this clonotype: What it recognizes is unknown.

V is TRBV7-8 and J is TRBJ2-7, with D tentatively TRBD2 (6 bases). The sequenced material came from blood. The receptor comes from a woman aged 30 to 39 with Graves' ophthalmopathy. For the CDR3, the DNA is TGTGCCAGCAGGCCGCTAGCGAACCACGAGCAGTACTTC. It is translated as CASRPLANHEQYF.